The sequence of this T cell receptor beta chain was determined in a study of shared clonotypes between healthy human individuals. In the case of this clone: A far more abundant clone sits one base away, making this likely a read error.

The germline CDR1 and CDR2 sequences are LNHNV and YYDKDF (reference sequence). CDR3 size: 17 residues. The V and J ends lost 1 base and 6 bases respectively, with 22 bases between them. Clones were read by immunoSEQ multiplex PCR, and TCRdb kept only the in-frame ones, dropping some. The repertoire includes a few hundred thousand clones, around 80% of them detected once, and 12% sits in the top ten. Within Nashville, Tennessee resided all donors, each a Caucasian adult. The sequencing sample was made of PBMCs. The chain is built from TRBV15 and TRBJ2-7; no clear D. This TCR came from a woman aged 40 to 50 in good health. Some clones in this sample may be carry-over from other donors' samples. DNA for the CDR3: TGTGCCACCAGCAGAGGGCTCTACACCTTGGCATTTGCCGAGCAGTACTTC. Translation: CATSRGLYTLAFAEQYF. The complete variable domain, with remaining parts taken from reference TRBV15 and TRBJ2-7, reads DAMVIQNPRYQVTQFGKPVTLSCSQTLNHNVMYWYQQKSSQAPKLLFHYYDKDFNNEADTPDNFQSRRPNTSFCFLDIRSPGLGDTAMYLCATSRGLYTLAFAEQYFGPGTRLTVT.